The 20 T cell receptor beta chains in this list originate from one sample, sequenced in a study of cytomegalovirus exposure and HLA in healthy donors. Amplification used 60 Vbeta primers and 13 Jbeta primers. Assay used: immunoSEQ multiplex PCR; TCRdb lists only in-frame clones, some missing. This table holds some 41,000 clones, roughly half found once. The specimen was PBMCs. The receptors here all came from a man in his sixties in good health and CMV-seronegative.

This sequence joins TRBV30 and TRBJ2-3; the D gene is possibly TRBD1 (6 bases). This CDR3 is built from 14 residues. Germline CDR1 GTSNPN, CDR2 SVGIG (reference sequence). Trimming took 8 bases from V and 2 from J, leaving 17 bases between them. CDR3 region: CAGKGWGHTDTQYF. The CDR3 DNA sequence: TGTGCCGGAAAAGGGTGGGGGCACACAGATACGCAGTATTTT.

The chain carries TRBV5-1 and TRBJ2-1; possibly TRBD1 for D (6 bases). CDR3 size: 16 residues. Trimming shortened V by 0 bases and J by 1 base, and 11 bases separated the two germline ends. Per the germline V gene, CDR1 is SGHRS and CDR2 is YFSETQ. For the CDR3, the DNA is TGCGCCAGCAGCTTGGTTGAAGGGGGATCCTACAATGAGCAGTTCTTC. Translated: CASSLVEGGSYNEQFF.

V usage is TRBV13 and J usage is TRBJ2-1, with D possibly matching TRBD1 (6 bases). From germline, CDR1 is PRHDT and CDR2 FYEKMQ (reference sequence). V gave up 2 bases and J gave up 5 bases, with 7 bases separating them. The CDR3 covers 13 residues. The CDR3 DNA sequence: TGTGCCAGCAGCTTAACAGGGAACAATGAGCAGTTCTTC. Its protein is CASSLTGNNEQFF.

The rearrangement links TRBV5-6 to TRBJ1-2, with D tentatively TRBD1 (6 bases). The CDR3 totals 14 residues. Trimming left V 4 bases short and J 4 bases short, with 14 bases between. The germline CDR1 and CDR2 sequences are SGHDT and YYEEEE. The CDR3 DNA reads TGTGCCAGCAGCCCACGGACAGTAGCCTATGGCTACACCTTC. It translates to CASSPRTVAYGYTF.

This clone has only a few counts. An end of the junction does not agree with germline; a read error may underlie this. CDR3 region: CATSKWPSGSSYEQYF. The CDR3 bases are TGTGCCACCAGTAAGTGGCCCAGCGGGAGCTCCTACGAGCAGTACTTC. The V and J genes are TRBV25-1 and TRBJ2-7, with 8 positions matching TRBD2. Germline assignment: CDR1 MGHDK and CDR2 SYGVNS. The CDR3 runs 16 residues.

The chain is built from TRBV5-1 and TRBJ2-2; D might be TRBD2 (7 bases). The CDR3 is 14 residues long. Germline V lookup: CDR1 SGHRS, CDR2 YFSETQ. The V end was cut by 5 bases, the J end by 7 bases, with 15 bases between. In nucleotides, the CDR3 is TGCGCCAGCAGAGATACAGGGAGGGTCGGGGAGCTGTTTTTT. Protein: CASRDTGRVGELFF. Full variable domain (remainder filled in from reference TRBV5-1 and TRBJ2-2): KAGVTQTPRYLIKTRGQQVTLSCSPISGHRSVSWYQQTPGQGLQFLFEYFSETQRNKGNFPGRFSGRQFSNSRSEMNVSTLELGDSALYLCASRDTGRVGELFFGEGSRLTVL.

This clone was recorded a few times. The genes are TRBV5-1 and TRBJ2-3; D uncertain. The CDR3 sequence is 13 residues long. V lost 3 bases and J 2 bases, leaving 7 bases between the germline ends. CDR1 SGHRS and CDR2 YFSETQ come from the germline V gene. CDR3 protein: CASSSQDTDTQYF. The CDR3 nucleotides are TGCGCCAGCAGCTCGCAGGACACAGATACGCAGTATTTT.

The V call is TRBV10-3, the J call TRBJ2-1, with 7 bases lining up with TRBD2. The CDR3 is 13 amino acids. J lost 7 bases, V lost 11 bases, and 11 bases had no gene match. Germline V gene sequence: CDR1 ENHRY, CDR2 SYGVKD. CDR3 coding DNA: TGTGCCCATAGCGGAGGACTAGGAAATGAGCAGTTCTTC. It codes for CAHSGGLGNEQFF.

The chain couples TRBV29-1 to TRBJ2-7; 8 positions match TRBD2. The CDR3 contains 14 residues. Per the germline V gene, CDR1 is SQVTM and CDR2 is ANQGSEA. Unmatched junction bases numbered 5, after V lost 1 base and J lost 3 bases. This CDR3 is CSVEGRGDLYEQYF. Here the CDR3 DNA reads TGCAGCGTTGAAGGGCGGGGGGATCTCTACGAGCAGTACTTC.

This clone was found a few times. The chain is built from TRBV4-2 and TRBJ1-5, with 8 bases lining up with TRBD1. Losses at the gene ends were 0 bases for V and 8 bases for J; bases not matched to a gene: 6. The CDR3 covers 15 residues. CDR1 is LGHNA, CDR2 YNFKEQ, per germline. CDR3 region: CASSQDPHRGEPQHF. CDR3 bases: TGTGCCAGCAGCCAAGATCCCCACAGGGGGGAGCCCCAGCATTTT.

V gene TRBV15 combines with J gene TRBJ2-1; TRBD2 agrees at 9 bases. The CDR3 is 16 amino acids. V was clipped by 1 base and J by 7 bases; unmatched bases: 8. Germline V lookup: CDR1 LNHNV, CDR2 YYDKDF (reference sequence). CDR3 in DNA: TGTGCCACCAGCAGAGCAGGCGGGAGGGGTGGGAATGAGCAGTTCTTC. It is translated as CATSRAGGRGGNEQFF.

The chain employs TRBV30 and TRBJ1-5; TRBD1 matches 8 bases. Germline V CDR1 and CDR2: GTSNPN, SVGIG (reference sequence). CDR3 size: 17 residues. V lost 0 bases, J lost 7 bases, and 14 bases stayed unmatched. CDR3 in amino acids: CAWSVGRGRWAGQPQHF. CDR3 coding DNA: TGTGCCTGGAGTGTCGGCAGGGGGCGTTGGGCTGGACAGCCCCAGCATTTT.

This clone was picked up a small number of times. The V and J genes are TRBV28 and TRBJ2-5; D is perhaps TRBD1 (6 bases). CDR1 and CDR2 from the germline V gene are MDHEN and SYDVKM. The CDR3 is 15 residues long. V gave up 6 bases and J gave up 4 bases, with 18 bases separating them. The CDR3 DNA reads TGTGCCAGCAGCCCCTCAGGGGCTACGAGAGAGACCCAGTACTTC. Its translation: CASSPSGATRETQYF.

This clone was recorded a few times. The CDR3 sequence is CASSLHGQGMEQYF. The CDR3 nucleotides are TGTGCCAGCAGCCTTCACGGACAGGGGATGGAGCAGTACTTC. The chain combines TRBV27 with TRBJ2-7, with TRBD1 matching 9 bases. The junction had 10 bases not matched to a gene; V was cut back by 6 bases and J by 7 bases. Germline V CDR1 and CDR2: MNHEY, SMNVEV (reference sequence). CDR3 length: 14 amino acids.

V usage is TRBV7-2 and J usage is TRBJ1-1; D not resolved. V lost 2 bases and J 0 bases, leaving 13 bases between the germline ends. The CDR3 runs to 16 residues. Germline V gene data show CDR1 as SGHTA and CDR2 as FQGNSA. The CDR3 reads CASSLMRATMNTEAFF. The CDR3 region has the DNA TGTGCCAGCAGCTTAATGCGGGCAACCATGAACACTGAAGCTTTCTTT.

This clone was observed a handful of times. The chain links TRBV29-1 to TRBJ1-1, with D maybe TRBD1 (6 bases). This CDR3 is built from 14 residues. Looked up from germline, CDR1 is SQVTM and CDR2 is ANQGSEA. Deletions cut 4 bases from V and 0 bases from J, with 12 bases between. In DNA, the CDR3 is TGCAGCGTTGTCAGGGGTGGGGTGAACACTGAAGCTTTCTTT. Its translation is CSVVRGGVNTEAFF. The variable domain in full, completed from reference TRBV29-1 and TRBJ1-1, reads SAVISQKPSRDICQRGTSLTIQCQVDSQVTMMFWYRQQPGQSLTLIATANQGSEATYESGFVIDKFPISRPNLTFSTLTVSNMSPEDSSIYLCSVVRGGVNTEAFFGQGTRLTVV.

This clone appeared once. The germline gene is not matched at one end of the junction; a read error may be the cause. The rearrangement joins TRBV28 to TRBJ2-3; 7 bases line up with TRBD2. The CDR3 has 12 amino acids. The V gene's germline CDR1 is MDHEN and CDR2 SYDVKM. Written as DNA, the CDR3 is TGTGCCAGCAGTACGCCCAGGACTGGGGGGGATTTT. Residues: CASSTPRTGGDF.

This clone was observed a few times. CDR3 protein: CASSPTEPSNTEAFF. The CDR3 DNA reads as TGTGCCAGCTCACCAACAGAGCCTTCGAACACTGAAGCTTTCTTT. This chain links TRBV18 with TRBJ1-1, with D hard to call. The germline V and J ends were trimmed by 2 bases and 1 base, with 11 bases remaining between them. Germline V gives CDR1 KGHSH, CDR2 LQKENI. The CDR3 contains 15 residues.

The chain couples TRBV5-4 to TRBJ2-3; 8 bases are shared with TRBD1. In germline, CDR1 is SGHNT, CDR2 YYREEE (reference sequence). The CDR3 runs to 13 residues. Trimming at V came to 4 bases and at J to 5 bases, leaving 3 bases not matched to a gene. The CDR3 sequence: CASSIDRGDTQYF. In DNA form, the CDR3 reads TGTGCCAGCAGCATCGACAGGGGAGATACGCAGTATTTT.

The rearrangement joins TRBV9 to TRBJ2-7, with a weak D call TRBD2 (6 bases). The CDR3 runs 16 residues. The V gene lost 0 bases and the J gene lost 3 bases, with 16 bases spanning the gap. From germline, CDR1 is SGDLS and CDR2 YYNGEE. CDR3: CASSVGVRERIYEQYF. CDR3 DNA sequence: TGTGCCAGCAGCGTAGGGGTCCGGGAGCGGATCTACGAGCAGTACTTC.